These 10 T cell receptor beta chains originate from one sample sequenced in a study of blood T cell repertoires in COVID-19. TCRdb's table, derived via immunoSEQ multiplex PCR, lists solely in-frame clones and lacks some. The sample shows 200,000 to 300,000 clones, around 84% of them seen only once. The sequenced sample was peripheral blood. These receptors all come from a woman aged 60-70 years with COVID-19, enrolled during active disease.

The chain couples TRBV15 to TRBJ2-1; 11 nucleotides align to TRBD2. This CDR3 is 15 amino acids long. Germline V gene sequence: CDR1 LNHNV, CDR2 YYDKDF (reference sequence). Losses at the gene ends were 4 bases for V and 3 bases for J; bases not matched to a gene: 2. The CDR3 DNA reads TGTGCCACCAGCAAACTAGCGGGAGTCTACAATGAGCAGTTCTTC. Its translation is CATSKLAGVYNEQFF.

The rearrangement uses TRBV30 and TRBJ1-5; a possible D gene is TRBD1 (6 bases). The CDR3 runs 13 residues. The germline V and J ends were trimmed by 6 bases and 7 bases, with 16 bases remaining between them. Germline assignment: CDR1 GTSNPN and CDR2 SVGIG (reference sequence). The CDR3 DNA sequence: TGTGCCTGCGCCCAGGGGAACGACCAGCCCCAGCATTTT. Its protein product is CACAQGNDQPQHF. Based on the CDR3 plus reference TRBV30 and TRBJ1-5, the full variable domain is SQTIHQWPATLVQPVGSPLSLECTVEGTSNPNLYWYRQAAGRGLQLLFYSVGIGQISSEVPQNLSASRPQDRQFILSSKKLLLSDSGFYLCACAQGNDQPQHFGDGTRLSIL.

V and J are TRBV28 and TRBJ2-5; 14 bases match TRBD2. CDR1 is MDHEN, CDR2 SYDVKM, per germline. The CDR3 has 16 amino acids. J gave up 5 bases and V 6 bases, and 8 bases lay outside the gene matches. This chain's CDR3 is CASSRGTSGSHETQYF. The CDR3 region has the DNA TGTGCCAGCAGCCGCGGGACTAGCGGGAGTCATGAGACCCAGTACTTC.

This chain links TRBV6-4 with TRBJ2-1, with no clear D. Germline values: CDR1 MRHNA, CDR2 SNTAGT. The CDR3 covers 14 residues. The V end lost 4 bases, the J end lost 6 bases, and 13 bases lay between the germline ends. CDR3 sequence (DNA): TGTGCCAGCAGTGTCCAACCAGCGAGCAATGAGCAGTTCTTC. It codes for CASSVQPASNEQFF.

The chain combines TRBV5-1 with TRBJ1-2; the match to TRBD1 covers 10 bases. This CDR3 has 14 residues. The germline V gene has CDR1 SGHRS and CDR2 YFSETQ. The J segment lost 7 bases and the V segment lost 3 bases, leaving 6 bases of the junction unmatched. In DNA form, the CDR3 reads TGCGCCAGCAGCTCCCCGGGGGACAGGGGTGGCTACACCTTC. The encoded protein is CASSSPGDRGGYTF. The entire variable domain, with the rest obtained from reference TRBV5-1 and TRBJ1-2, is as follows: KAGVTQTPRYLIKTRGQQVTLSCSPISGHRSVSWYQQTPGQGLQFLFEYFSETQRNKGNFPGRFSGRQFSNSRSEMNVSTLELGDSALYLCASSSPGDRGGYTFGSGTRLTVV.

J is TRBJ2-2 and V is TRBV28; 15 bases fit TRBD2. CDR3 size: 17 residues. The germline CDR1 and CDR2 sequences are MDHEN and SYDVKM. Trimming removed 4 bases from V and 7 bases from J; junction bases left unmatched: 7. The CDR3 spells CASSSGTSGRTSGELFF. The CDR3 DNA reads as TGTGCCAGCAGTTCGGGGACTAGCGGGAGGACGAGCGGGGAGCTGTTTTTT. The full variable domain, rest sourced from reference TRBV28 and TRBJ2-2, is DVKVTQSSRYLVKRTGEKVFLECVQDMDHENMFWYRQDPGLGLRLIYFSYDVKMKEKGDIPEGYSVSREKKERFSLILESASTNQTSMYLCASSSGTSGRTSGELFFGEGSRLTVL.

The chain links TRBV27 to TRBJ2-1; 8 bases align to TRBD2. V shed 3 bases and J 6 bases; nucleotides not matched to a gene: 7. Looked up from germline, CDR1 is MNHEY and CDR2 is SMNVEV (reference sequence). The CDR3 has 15 residues. CDR3 DNA sequence: TGTGCCAGCAGTTTCGGCGGGAGGTGGAGCAATGAGCAGTTCTTC. Translation gives CASSFGGRWSNEQFF.

This chain connects TRBV27 to TRBJ2-7; 7 nucleotides agree with TRBD1. Looked up from germline, CDR1 is MNHEY and CDR2 is SMNVEV (reference sequence). The CDR3 covers 16 residues. V trimming: 3 bases; J trimming: 2 bases; junction bases outside the gene matches: 10. CDR3 protein: CASSFLTGVGTYEQYF. For the CDR3, the DNA is TGTGCCAGCAGTTTTCTAACAGGGGTCGGAACCTACGAGCAGTACTTC.

The chain has TRBV19 and TRBJ2-3; TRBD2 might be the D (6 bases). This CDR3 region has 15 residues. In germline, CDR1 is LNHDA, CDR2 SQIVND (reference sequence). V lost 4 bases, J lost 0 bases, and 11 bases lay in between. For the CDR3, the DNA is TGTGCCAGTAGTAGGGCTAGCGACAGCACAGATACGCAGTATTTT. Translated: CASSRASDSTDTQYF.

The V gene is TRBV27, the J gene TRBJ2-1; 9 bases align to TRBD2. The CDR3 covers 16 residues. Trimming took 7 bases from V and 6 from J; bases not matched to a gene: 13. Germline CDR1 MNHEY, CDR2 SMNVEV (reference sequence). The CDR3 loop reads CASTPQSSGRLNEQFF. The CDR3 DNA reads TGTGCCAGCACCCCACAAAGTAGCGGGAGACTCAATGAGCAGTTCTTC.